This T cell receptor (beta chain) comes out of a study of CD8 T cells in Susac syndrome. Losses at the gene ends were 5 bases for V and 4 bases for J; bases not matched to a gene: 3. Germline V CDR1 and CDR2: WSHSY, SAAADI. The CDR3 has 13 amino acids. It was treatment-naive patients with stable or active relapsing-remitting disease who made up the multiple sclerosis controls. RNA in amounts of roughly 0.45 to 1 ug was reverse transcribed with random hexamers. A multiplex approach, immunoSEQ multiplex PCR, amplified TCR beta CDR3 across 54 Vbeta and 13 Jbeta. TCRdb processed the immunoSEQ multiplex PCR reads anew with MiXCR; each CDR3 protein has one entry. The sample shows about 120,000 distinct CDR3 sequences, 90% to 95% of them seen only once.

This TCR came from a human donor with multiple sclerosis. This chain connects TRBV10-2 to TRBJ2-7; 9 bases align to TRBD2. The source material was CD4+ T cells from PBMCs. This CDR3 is CASSHLAGYEQYF. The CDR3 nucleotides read TGCGCCAGCAGTCATCTAGCGGGGTACGAGCAGTACTTC.